This T cell receptor beta chain was profiled in a study of blood T cell repertoires in COVID-19. Study-wide context: There were acute and convalescent COVID-19 samples, and they came from the United States, Italy and Spain.

In the authors' methods: Using reference gene primer amplification, nucleated cell counts were estimated. The protocol was immunoSEQ multiplex PCR, while the TCRdb copy is restricted to in-frame clones and leaves out a portion. V and J calls and clone size are copied from that table; D and trimming were computed from the DNA. The table shows roughly 15,000 clones, with approximately 80% occurring only once. The sequencing input was peripheral blood. This TCR derives from a human donor in a cohort sampled during active COVID-19.

The CDR3 bases are TGCGCCAGCAGCTTGTACAGGGGTAGCAACGTCCTGACTTTC. It codes for CASSLYRGSNVLTF. The chain is built from TRBV5-1 and TRBJ2-6; 7 bases are a match to TRBD1. The CDR3 spans 14 residues. Per the germline V gene, CDR1 is SGHRS and CDR2 is YFSETQ. V lost 1 base and J lost 9; bases outside the gene matches: 4.